These T cell receptor beta chains were read from a single sample in a study of glioma-infiltrating T cells. Each CDR3 protein is one row after TCRdb ran MiXCR on the multiplex PCR reads. This table holds fewer than 110,000 distinct CDR3 sequences, less than 30% found once. The sequenced sample consisted of glioma tissue, nonneoplastic brain tissue, or PBMCs (not recorded which). Source of these receptors: a human donor with low-grade glioma or glioblastoma, undergoing nonglioma brain surgery, or in good health (not recorded which). Both conserved end residues are part of each CDR3.

v_gene: TRBV30
j_gene: TRBJ2-1
CDR3aa: CAWSVKGWSYNEQFF

v_gene: TRBV20-1
j_gene: TRBJ2-1
CDR3aa: CSAREGTGSYNEQFF

v_gene: TRBV6-1
j_gene: TRBJ1-6
CDR3aa: CASRTASNSPLHF

v_gene: TRBV12-3/TRBV12-4
j_gene: TRBJ1-2
CDR3aa: CASSLRDRAGGYTF

v_gene: TRBV20-1
j_gene: TRBJ2-1
CDR3aa: CSASAGTSYNEQFF

v_gene: TRBV20-1
j_gene: TRBJ1-1
CDR3aa: CSARDWRGQNTEAFF

v_gene: TRBV10-3
j_gene: TRBJ1-2
CDR3aa: CAIRDDSLYGYTF

v_gene: TRBV4-3
j_gene: TRBJ1-1
CDR3aa: CASSQETPYMNTEAFF

v_gene: TRBV12-3/TRBV12-4
j_gene: TRBJ1-4
CDR3aa: CASKPLVGKLFF

v_gene: TRBV6-1
j_gene: TRBJ1-1
CDR3aa: CASSPLVRGNTEAFF

v_gene: TRBV7-9
j_gene: TRBJ1-4
CDR3aa: CASSSGFEGAGLFF

v_gene: TRBV27
j_gene: TRBJ2-5
CDR3aa: CASIPLGSPQETQYF

v_gene: TRBV20-1
j_gene: TRBJ2-1
CDR3aa: CSAPTSGGAKGDEQFF

v_gene: TRBV20-1
j_gene: TRBJ2-5
CDR3aa: CSARGYSGRETQYF

v_gene: TRBV19
j_gene: TRBJ2-7
CDR3aa: CASSDPGHQYEQYF

v_gene: TRBV4-2
j_gene: TRBJ2-4
CDR3aa: CASSQEPRGKNIQYF

v_gene: TRBV7-3
j_gene: TRBJ2-1
CDR3aa: CASSLRSGGGYNEQFF

v_gene: TRBV2
j_gene: TRBJ1-1
CDR3aa: CASRATQGNTEAFF

v_gene: TRBV12-3/TRBV12-4
j_gene: TRBJ2-1
CDR3aa: CASSIDTYNEQFF

v_gene: TRBV5-1
j_gene: TRBJ2-7
CDR3aa: CAISRGGSSYEQYF

v_gene: TRBV29-1
j_gene: TRBJ2-5
CDR3aa: CSVEFHQETQYF

v_gene: TRBV6-1
j_gene: TRBJ2-7
CDR3aa: CASTNADRPPYEQYF

v_gene: TRBV7-9
j_gene: TRBJ2-1
CDR3aa: CASSLMNEQFF

v_gene: TRBV7-2
j_gene: TRBJ2-2
CDR3aa: CASSFGGAGELFF

v_gene: TRBV4-3
j_gene: TRBJ1-2
CDR3aa: CASSQDFIEKLGYTF

v_gene: TRBV6-1
j_gene: TRBJ2-3
CDR3aa: CASSPQALNTDTQYF

v_gene: TRBV19
j_gene: TRBJ1-6
CDR3aa: CASRWGQTYSPLHF

v_gene: TRBV4-3
j_gene: TRBJ1-1
CDR3aa: CASSPRRWTEAFF

v_gene: TRBV7-2
j_gene: TRBJ2-1
CDR3aa: CASTTRRDGGAGEQFF

v_gene: TRBV29-1
j_gene: TRBJ1-1
CDR3aa: CSVVPGGNTEAFF

v_gene: TRBV2
j_gene: TRBJ1-1
CDR3aa: CASTFGNTEAFF

v_gene: TRBV6-5
j_gene: TRBJ2-3
CDR3aa: CASTLAGGTDTQYF

v_gene: TRBV7-2
j_gene: TRBJ2-7
CDR3aa: CASSLDGAGNSYEQYF

v_gene: TRBV12-3/TRBV12-4
j_gene: TRBJ1-1
CDR3aa: CASSSGTGSGAFF

v_gene: TRBV6-1
j_gene: TRBJ2-3
CDR3aa: CASTSGGANTDTQYF

v_gene: TRBV7-9
j_gene: TRBJ1-1
CDR3aa: CASSLAGLNTEAFF

v_gene: TRBV27
j_gene: TRBJ2-1
CDR3aa: CASSFSNEQFF